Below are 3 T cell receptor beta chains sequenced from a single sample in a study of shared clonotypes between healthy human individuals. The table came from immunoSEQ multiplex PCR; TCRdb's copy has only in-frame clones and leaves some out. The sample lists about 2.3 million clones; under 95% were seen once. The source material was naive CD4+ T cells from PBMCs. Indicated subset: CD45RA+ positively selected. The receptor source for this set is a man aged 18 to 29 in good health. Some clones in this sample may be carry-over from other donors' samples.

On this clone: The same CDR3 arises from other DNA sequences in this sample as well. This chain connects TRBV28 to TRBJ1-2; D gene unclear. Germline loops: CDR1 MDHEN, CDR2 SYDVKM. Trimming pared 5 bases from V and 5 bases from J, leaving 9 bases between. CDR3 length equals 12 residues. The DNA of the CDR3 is TGTGCCAGCAGTCTCTTTAATTATGGCTACACCTTC. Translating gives CASSLFNYGYTF.

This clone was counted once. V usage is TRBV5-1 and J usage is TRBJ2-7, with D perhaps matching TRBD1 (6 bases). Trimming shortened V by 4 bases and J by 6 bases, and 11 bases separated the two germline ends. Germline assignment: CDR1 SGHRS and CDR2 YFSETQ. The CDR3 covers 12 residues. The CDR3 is CASSGNRVEQYF. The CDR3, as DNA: TGCGCCAGCAGCGGAAACAGGGTCGAGCAGTACTTC.

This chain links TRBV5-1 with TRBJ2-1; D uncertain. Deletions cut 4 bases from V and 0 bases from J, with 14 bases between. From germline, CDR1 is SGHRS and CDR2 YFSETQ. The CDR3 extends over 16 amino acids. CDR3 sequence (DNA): TGCGCCAGCAGCCCCAGGACGGCTCACTCCTACAATGAGCAGTTCTTC. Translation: CASSPRTAHSYNEQFF.